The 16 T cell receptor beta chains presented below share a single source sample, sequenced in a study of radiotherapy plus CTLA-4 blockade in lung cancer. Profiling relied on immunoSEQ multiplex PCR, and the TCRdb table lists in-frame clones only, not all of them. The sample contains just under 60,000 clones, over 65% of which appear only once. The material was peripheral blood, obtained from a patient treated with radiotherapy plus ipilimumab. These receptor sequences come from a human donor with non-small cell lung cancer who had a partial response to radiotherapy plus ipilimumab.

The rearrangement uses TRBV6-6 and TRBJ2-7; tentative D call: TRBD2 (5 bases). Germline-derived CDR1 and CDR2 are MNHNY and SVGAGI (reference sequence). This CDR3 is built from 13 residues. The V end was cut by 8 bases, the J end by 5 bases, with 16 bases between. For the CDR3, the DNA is TGTGCCAGCCGACCCCGGGGTTCGGACGAGCAGTACTTC. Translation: CASRPRGSDEQYF.

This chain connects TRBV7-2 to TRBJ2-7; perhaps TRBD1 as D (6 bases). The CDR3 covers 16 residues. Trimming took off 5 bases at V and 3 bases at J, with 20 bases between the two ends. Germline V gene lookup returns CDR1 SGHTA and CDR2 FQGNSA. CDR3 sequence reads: CASSRQDYGTLYEQYF. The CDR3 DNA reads TGTGCCAGCAGCCGACAGGATTATGGAACCCTCTACGAGCAGTACTTC.

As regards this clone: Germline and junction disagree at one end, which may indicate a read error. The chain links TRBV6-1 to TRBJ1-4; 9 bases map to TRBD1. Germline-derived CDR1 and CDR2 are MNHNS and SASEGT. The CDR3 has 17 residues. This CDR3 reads CAISDTGTGSSDEKLFF. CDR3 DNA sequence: TGTGCCATCAGTGATACCGGGACAGGGTCATCGGATGAAAAACTGTTTTTT.

CDR3 DNA sequence: TGTGCCAGCAGCTTGGGGGGACAGGGGGTACGAGAGACCCAGTACTTC. As protein: CASSLGGQGVRETQYF. The rearrangement uses TRBV5-4 and TRBJ2-5; the match to TRBD1 covers 11 bases. V dropped 0 bases and J dropped 4; count of bases not matched to a gene: 5. The CDR3 is 16 amino acids. The germline CDR1 and CDR2 sequences are SGHNT and YYREEE (reference sequence).

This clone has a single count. The CDR3 here is CASLGDSSYNSPLHF. The CDR3 DNA reads as TGTGCCAGCCTCGGGGACAGCTCCTATAATTCACCCCTCCACTTT. The rearrangement uses TRBV11-3 and TRBJ1-6, with 7 bases aligning to TRBD1. The V segment lost 8 bases and the J segment 0 bases; nucleotides outside the gene matches: 4. CDR3 size: 15 residues. CDR1 is SGHNT, CDR2 YENEEA, per germline.

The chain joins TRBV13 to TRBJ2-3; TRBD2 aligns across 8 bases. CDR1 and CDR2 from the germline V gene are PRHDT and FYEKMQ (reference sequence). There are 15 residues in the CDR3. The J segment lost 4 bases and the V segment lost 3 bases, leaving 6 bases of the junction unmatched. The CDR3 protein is CASSLGGGTSDTQYF. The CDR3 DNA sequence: TGTGCCAGCAGCTTGGGCGGGGGGACCTCAGATACGCAGTATTTT.

CDR3 nucleotides: TGTGCCAGCAGCTTAGGGCCGAACACCGGGGAGCTGTTTTTT. This sequence encodes CASSLGPNTGELFF. The chain employs TRBV11-3 and TRBJ2-2, with D unclear. The V end lost 1 base, the J end lost 0 bases, and 3 bases lay between the germline ends. There are 14 residues in the CDR3. Germline V gene sequence: CDR1 SGHNT, CDR2 YENEEA.

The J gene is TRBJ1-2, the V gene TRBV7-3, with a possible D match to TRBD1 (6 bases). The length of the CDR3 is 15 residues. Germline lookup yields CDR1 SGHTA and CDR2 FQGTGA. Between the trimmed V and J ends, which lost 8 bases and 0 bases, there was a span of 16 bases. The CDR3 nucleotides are TGTGCCAGCTCAGAGGACACAGGGTCTAACTATGGCTACACCTTC. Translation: CASSEDTGSNYGYTF.

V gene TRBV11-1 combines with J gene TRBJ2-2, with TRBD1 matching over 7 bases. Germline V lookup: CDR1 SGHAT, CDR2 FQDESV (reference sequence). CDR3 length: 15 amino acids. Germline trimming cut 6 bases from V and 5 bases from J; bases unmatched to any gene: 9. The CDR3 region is CASSLTGALTGELFF. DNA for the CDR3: TGTGCCAGCAGTTTAACAGGGGCTTTGACCGGGGAGCTGTTTTTT.

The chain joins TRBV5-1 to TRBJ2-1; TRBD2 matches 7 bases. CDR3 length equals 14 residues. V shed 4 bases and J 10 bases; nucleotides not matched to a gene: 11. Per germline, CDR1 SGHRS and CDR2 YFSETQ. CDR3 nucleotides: TGCGCCAGCAGCCCGGCCCTAGCGGACGAGGAGCAGTTCTTC. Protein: CASSPALADEEQFF.

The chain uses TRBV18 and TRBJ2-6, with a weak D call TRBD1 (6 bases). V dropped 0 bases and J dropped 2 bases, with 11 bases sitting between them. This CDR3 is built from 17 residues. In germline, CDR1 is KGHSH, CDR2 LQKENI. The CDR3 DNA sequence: TGTGCCAGCTCACCACCGGGATCAGGGGCTGGGGCCAACGTCCTGACTTTC. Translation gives CASSPPGSGAGANVLTF.

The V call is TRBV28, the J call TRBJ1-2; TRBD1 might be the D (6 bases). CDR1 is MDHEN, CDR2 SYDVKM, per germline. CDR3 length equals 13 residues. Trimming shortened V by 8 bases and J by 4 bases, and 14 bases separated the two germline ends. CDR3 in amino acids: CASQSTGTYGYTF. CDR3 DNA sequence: TGTGCCAGCCAAAGCACAGGGACCTATGGCTACACCTTC.

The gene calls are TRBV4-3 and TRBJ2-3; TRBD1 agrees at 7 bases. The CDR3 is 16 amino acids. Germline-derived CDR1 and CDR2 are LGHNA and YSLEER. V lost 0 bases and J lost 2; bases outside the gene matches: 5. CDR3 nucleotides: TGCGCCAGCAGCCAAGACCGGACAGGAACCACAGATACGCAGTATTTT. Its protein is CASSQDRTGTTDTQYF.

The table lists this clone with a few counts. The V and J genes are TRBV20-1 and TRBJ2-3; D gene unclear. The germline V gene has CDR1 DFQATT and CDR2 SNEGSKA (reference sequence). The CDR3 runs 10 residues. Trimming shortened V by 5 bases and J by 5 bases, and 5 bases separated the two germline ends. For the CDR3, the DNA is TGCAGTGCTCTAGTAGATACGCAGTATTTT. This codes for CSALVDTQYF.

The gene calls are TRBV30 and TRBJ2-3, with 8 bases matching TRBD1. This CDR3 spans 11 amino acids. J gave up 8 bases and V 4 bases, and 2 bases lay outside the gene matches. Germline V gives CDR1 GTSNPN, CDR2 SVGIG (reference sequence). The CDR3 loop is CAWTGGGTQYF. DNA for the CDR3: TGTGCCTGGACAGGGGGCGGTACGCAGTATTTT.

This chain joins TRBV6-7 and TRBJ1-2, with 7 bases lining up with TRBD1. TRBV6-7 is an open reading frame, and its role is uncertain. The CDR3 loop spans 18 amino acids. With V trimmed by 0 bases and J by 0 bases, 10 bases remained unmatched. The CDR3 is CASSYSSLLGQANYGYTF. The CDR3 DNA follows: TGTGCCAGCAGTTACTCGAGTCTTCTAGGACAGGCTAACTATGGCTACACCTTC.